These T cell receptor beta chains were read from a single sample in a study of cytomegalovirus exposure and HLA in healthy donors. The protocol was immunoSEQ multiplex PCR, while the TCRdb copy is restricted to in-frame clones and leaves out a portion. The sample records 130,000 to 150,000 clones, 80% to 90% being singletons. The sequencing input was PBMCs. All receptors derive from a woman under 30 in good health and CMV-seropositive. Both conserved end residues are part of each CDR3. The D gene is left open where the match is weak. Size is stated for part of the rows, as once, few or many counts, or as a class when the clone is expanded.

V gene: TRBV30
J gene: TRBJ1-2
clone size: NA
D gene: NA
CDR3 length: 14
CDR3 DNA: TGTGCCTGGAGCGTTCGGTGGGGGCTCTATGGCTACACCTTC
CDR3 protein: CAWSVRWGLYGYTF

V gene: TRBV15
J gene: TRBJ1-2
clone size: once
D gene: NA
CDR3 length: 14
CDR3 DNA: TGTGCCACCAGCAGAGATCATAAAACGGGTGGCTACACCTTC
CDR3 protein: CATSRDHKTGGYTF

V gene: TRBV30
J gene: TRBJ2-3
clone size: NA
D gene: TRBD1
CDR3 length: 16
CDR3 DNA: TGTGCCTGGAGTGGGGGGCAGGGGGAACGGACAGATACGCAGTATTTT
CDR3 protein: CAWSGGQGERTDTQYF

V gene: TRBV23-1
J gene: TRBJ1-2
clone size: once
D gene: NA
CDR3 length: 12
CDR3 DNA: TGCGCCAGCATGCGGGGGGCGCGGGGCTACACCTTC
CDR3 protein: CASMRGARGYTF

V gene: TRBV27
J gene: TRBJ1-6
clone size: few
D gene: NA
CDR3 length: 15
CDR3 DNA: TGTGCCAGCAGCAGGGCCGGACAGATCAATTCACCCCTCCACTTT
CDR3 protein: CASSRAGQINSPLHF

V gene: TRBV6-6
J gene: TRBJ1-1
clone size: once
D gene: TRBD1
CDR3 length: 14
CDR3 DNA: TGTGCCAGCACCTGGACAGGGGGCGACACTGAAGCTTTCTTT
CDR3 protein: CASTWTGGDTEAFF

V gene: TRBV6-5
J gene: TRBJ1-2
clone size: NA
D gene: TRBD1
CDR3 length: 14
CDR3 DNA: TGTGCCAGCAGTTACTCGTCCAGGGGGAATGGCTACACCTTC
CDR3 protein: CASSYSSRGNGYTF

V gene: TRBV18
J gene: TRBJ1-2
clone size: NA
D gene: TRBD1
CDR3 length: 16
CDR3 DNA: TGTGCCAGCTCAGCTCAGACCGGGACAGGGGGGTATGGCTACACCTTC
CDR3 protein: CASSAQTGTGGYGYTF

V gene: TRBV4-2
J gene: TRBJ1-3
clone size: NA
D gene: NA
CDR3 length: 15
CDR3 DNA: TGTGCCAGCAGCCAAGGAGCAGGGAGCGGGTACACCATATATTTT
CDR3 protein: CASSQGAGSGYTIYF

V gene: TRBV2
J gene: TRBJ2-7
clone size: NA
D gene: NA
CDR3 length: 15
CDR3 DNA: TGTGCCAGCAACAAGGGCGGGCGGGGGCCCTACGAGCAGTACTTC
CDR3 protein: CASNKGGRGPYEQYF

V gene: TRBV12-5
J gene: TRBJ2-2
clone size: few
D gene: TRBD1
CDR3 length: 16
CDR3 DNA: TGTGCTAGTGGTCCCTATGGACAGGCGAACACCGGGGAGCTGTTTTTT
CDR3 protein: CASGPYGQANTGELFF

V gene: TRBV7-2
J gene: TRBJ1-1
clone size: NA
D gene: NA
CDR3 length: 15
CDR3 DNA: TGTGCCAGCAGCCGAGGGGGGGCAGGCGGTACTGAAGCTTTCTTT
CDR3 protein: CASSRGGAGGTEAFF

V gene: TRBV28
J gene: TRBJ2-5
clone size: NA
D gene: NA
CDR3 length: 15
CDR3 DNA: TGTGCCAGCCGTCAAACCGGGAGCGTGTTGAAGACCCAGTACTTC
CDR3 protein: CASRQTGSVLKTQYF

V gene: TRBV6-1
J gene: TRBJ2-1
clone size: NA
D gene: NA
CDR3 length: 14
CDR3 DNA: TGTGCCAGCAGCGAAGGGAACCTCGGGAATGAGCAGTTCTTC
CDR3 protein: CASSEGNLGNEQFF

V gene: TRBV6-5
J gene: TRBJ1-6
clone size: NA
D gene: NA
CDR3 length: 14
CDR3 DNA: TGTGCCAGCAGTTACACGGACACCCATTCACCCCTCCACTTT
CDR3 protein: CASSYTDTHSPLHF

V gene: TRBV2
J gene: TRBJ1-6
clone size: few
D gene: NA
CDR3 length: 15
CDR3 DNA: TGTGCCAGCAGTGGCCGAGGCGTCGGGAATTCACCCCTCCACTTT
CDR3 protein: CASSGRGVGNSPLHF

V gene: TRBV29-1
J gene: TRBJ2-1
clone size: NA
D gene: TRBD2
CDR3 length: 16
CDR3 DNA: TGCAGCGTTGATGGTGGACTAGCGGATTCCTACAATGAGCAGTTCTTC
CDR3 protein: CSVDGGLADSYNEQFF

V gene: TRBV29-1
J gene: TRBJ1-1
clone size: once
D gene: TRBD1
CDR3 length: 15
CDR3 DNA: TGCAGCGTCGCGAGGGGGCAGAGTACGAGCACTGAAGCTTTCTTT
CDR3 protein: CSVARGQSTSTEAFF

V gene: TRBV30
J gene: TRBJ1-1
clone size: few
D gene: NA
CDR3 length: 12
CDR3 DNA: TGTGCCTGGAGAGCGGGGAACACTGAAGCTTTCTTT
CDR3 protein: CAWRAGNTEAFF

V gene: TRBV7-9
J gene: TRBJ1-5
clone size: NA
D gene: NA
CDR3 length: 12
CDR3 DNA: TGTGCCAGCAGCGCAGGGTCCCAGCCCCAGCATTTT
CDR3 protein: CASSAGSQPQHF

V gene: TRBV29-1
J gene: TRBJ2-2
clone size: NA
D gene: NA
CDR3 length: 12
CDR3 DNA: TGCAGCGTTGGAGGTTCCACCGGGGAGCTGTTTTTT
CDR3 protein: CSVGGSTGELFF

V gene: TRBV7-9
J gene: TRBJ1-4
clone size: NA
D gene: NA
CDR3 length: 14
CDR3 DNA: TGTGCCAGCAGCAGGGGGGGAACTAATGAAAAACTGTTTTTT
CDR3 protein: CASSRGGTNEKLFF

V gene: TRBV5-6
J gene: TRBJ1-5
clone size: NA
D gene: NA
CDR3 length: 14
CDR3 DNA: TGTGCCAGCAGCTTGGATAGGGGCCGTCAGCCCCAGCATTTT
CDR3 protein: CASSLDRGRQPQHF

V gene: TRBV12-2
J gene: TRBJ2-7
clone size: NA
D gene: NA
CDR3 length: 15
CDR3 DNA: TGTGCAAGTCGCTTAGTGTCTTTGGGGAGGGAAGGGACGTACTTC
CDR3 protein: CASRLVSLGREGTYF

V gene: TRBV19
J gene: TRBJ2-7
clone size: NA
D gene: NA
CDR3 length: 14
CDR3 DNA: TGTGCCAGTAGTCGCAAAGGACTCTCCTACGAGCAGTACTTC
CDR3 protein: CASSRKGLSYEQYF

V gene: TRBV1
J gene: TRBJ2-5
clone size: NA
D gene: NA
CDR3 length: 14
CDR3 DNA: TGCACCAGCAGCCCCGGACAGCCTCAAGAGACCCAGTACTTC
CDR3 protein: CTSSPGQPQETQYF

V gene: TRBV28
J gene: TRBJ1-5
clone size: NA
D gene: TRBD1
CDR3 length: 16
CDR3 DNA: TGTGCCAGCAGTACCTTACAGGGGGTTGGCAATCAGCCCCAGCATTTT
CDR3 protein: CASSTLQGVGNQPQHF

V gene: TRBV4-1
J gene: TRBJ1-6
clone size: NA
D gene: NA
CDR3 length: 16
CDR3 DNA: TGCGCCAGCAGCCAAGATACCCCCAGGGGAAATTCACCCCTCCACTTT
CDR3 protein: CASSQDTPRGNSPLHF

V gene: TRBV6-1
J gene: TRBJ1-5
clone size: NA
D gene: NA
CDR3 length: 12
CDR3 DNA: TGTGCCACCCAGGAATCCAGTCAGCCCCAGCATTTT
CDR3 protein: CATQESSQPQHF

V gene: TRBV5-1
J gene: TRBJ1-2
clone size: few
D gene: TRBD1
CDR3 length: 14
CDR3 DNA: TGCGCCAGCACCCTGGACAGGGCCAACTATGGCTACACCTTC
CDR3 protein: CASTLDRANYGYTF

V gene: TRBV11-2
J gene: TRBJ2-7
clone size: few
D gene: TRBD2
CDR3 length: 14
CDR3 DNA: TGTGCCAGCAGCCGGACTAGCGGGAGACTCGAGCAGTACTTC
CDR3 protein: CASSRTSGRLEQYF

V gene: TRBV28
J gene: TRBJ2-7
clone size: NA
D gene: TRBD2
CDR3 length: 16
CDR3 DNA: TGTGCCAGCAGCTTCCCTACAGGACTAGCGGCCTACGAGCAGTACTTC
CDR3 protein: CASSFPTGLAAYEQYF

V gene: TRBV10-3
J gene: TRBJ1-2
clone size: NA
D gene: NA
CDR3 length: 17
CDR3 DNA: TGTGCCATCAGTATATTTTCGGACAGACCCCACGCCTATGGCTACACCTTC
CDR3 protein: CAISIFSDRPHAYGYTF

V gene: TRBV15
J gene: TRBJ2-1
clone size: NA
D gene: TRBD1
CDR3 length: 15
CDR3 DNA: TGTGCCACCAGCATCGCACAGGGGGCCTACAATGAGCAGTTCTTC
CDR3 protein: CATSIAQGAYNEQFF

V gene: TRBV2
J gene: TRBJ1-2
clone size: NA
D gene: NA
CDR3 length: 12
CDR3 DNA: TGTGCCAGCAGTGTGAGGCAGGGCGGCTACACCTTC
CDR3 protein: CASSVRQGGYTF

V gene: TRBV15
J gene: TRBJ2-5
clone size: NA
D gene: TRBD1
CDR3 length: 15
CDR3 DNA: TGTGCCACCAGCAGAGTCGGACAGGGAGGAGAGACCCAGTACTTC
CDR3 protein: CATSRVGQGGETQYF

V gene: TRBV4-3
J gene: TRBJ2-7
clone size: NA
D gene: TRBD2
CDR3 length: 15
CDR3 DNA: TGCGCCAGCAGCCAAGACGCCGGGGGGGCCTACGAGCAGTACTTC
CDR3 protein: CASSQDAGGAYEQYF